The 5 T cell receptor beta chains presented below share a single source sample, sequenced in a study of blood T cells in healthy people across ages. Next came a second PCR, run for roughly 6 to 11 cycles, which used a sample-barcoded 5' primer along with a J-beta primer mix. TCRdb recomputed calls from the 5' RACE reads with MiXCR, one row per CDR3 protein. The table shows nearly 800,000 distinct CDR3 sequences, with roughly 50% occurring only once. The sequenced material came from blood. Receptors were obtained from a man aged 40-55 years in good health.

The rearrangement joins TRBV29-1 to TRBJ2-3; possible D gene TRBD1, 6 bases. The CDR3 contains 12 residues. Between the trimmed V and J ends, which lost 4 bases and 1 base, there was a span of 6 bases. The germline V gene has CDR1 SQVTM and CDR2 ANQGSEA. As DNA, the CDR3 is TGCAGCGTTGGACAGGGCACAGATACGCAGTATTTT. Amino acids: CSVGQGTDTQYF.

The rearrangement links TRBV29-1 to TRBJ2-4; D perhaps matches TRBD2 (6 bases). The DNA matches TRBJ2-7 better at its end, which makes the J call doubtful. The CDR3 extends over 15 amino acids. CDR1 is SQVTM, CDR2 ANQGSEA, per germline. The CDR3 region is CSAVPGLTSFYEQYF. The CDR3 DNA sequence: TGCAGCGCCGTTCCGGGACTCACTTCTTTCTACGAGCAGTACTTC.

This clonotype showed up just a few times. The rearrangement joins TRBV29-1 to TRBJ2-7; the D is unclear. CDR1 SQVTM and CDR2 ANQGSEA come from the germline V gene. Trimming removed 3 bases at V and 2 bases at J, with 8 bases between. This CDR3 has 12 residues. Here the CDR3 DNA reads TGCAGCGTTGATGTGGGGACCTACGAGCAGTACTTC. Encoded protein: CSVDVGTYEQYF.

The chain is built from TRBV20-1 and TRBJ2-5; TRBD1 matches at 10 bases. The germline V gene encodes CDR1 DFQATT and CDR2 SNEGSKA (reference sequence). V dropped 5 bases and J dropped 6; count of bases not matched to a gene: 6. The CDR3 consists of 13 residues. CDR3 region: CSAPRTGGQTQYF. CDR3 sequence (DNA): TGCAGTGCTCCGCGGACAGGGGGGCAGACCCAGTACTTC.

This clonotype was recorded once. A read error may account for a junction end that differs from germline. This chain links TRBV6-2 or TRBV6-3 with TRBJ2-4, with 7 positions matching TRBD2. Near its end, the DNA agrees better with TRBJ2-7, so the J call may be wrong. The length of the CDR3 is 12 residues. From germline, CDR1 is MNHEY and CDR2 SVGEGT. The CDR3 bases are TGTGTCAGCGGGAATGGTTTCACCGAGCAGTACTTC. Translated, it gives CVSGNGFTEQYF.